This T cell receptor beta chain is from a study of Tregs in tolerant kidney transplant recipients. The table came from immunoSEQ multiplex PCR; TCRdb's copy has only in-frame clones and leaves some out. The data hold tens of thousands of clones, with roughly 93% observed a single time. The CDR3 has 16 amino acids. Looked up from germline, CDR1 is LNHDA and CDR2 is SQIVND (reference sequence). The junction had 10 bases not matched to a gene; V was cut back by 6 bases and J by 5 bases. Recipients received nonmyeloablative bone marrow transplants from related graft donors, with transient mixed chimerism.

This TCR was recovered from a human patient who received a combined kidney and bone marrow transplant. Some T cells may be transferred from the graft donor. The sequencing here drew on CD4+ T cells from blood (PBMCs), taken 12 months after the transplant. The chain carries TRBV19 and TRBJ2-1, with 10 bases that match TRBD1. CDR3 nucleotide sequence: TGTGCCAGTAGCTCAACCGGGACAGGGGTCCACAATGAGCAGTTCTTC. As protein: CASSSTGTGVHNEQFF.